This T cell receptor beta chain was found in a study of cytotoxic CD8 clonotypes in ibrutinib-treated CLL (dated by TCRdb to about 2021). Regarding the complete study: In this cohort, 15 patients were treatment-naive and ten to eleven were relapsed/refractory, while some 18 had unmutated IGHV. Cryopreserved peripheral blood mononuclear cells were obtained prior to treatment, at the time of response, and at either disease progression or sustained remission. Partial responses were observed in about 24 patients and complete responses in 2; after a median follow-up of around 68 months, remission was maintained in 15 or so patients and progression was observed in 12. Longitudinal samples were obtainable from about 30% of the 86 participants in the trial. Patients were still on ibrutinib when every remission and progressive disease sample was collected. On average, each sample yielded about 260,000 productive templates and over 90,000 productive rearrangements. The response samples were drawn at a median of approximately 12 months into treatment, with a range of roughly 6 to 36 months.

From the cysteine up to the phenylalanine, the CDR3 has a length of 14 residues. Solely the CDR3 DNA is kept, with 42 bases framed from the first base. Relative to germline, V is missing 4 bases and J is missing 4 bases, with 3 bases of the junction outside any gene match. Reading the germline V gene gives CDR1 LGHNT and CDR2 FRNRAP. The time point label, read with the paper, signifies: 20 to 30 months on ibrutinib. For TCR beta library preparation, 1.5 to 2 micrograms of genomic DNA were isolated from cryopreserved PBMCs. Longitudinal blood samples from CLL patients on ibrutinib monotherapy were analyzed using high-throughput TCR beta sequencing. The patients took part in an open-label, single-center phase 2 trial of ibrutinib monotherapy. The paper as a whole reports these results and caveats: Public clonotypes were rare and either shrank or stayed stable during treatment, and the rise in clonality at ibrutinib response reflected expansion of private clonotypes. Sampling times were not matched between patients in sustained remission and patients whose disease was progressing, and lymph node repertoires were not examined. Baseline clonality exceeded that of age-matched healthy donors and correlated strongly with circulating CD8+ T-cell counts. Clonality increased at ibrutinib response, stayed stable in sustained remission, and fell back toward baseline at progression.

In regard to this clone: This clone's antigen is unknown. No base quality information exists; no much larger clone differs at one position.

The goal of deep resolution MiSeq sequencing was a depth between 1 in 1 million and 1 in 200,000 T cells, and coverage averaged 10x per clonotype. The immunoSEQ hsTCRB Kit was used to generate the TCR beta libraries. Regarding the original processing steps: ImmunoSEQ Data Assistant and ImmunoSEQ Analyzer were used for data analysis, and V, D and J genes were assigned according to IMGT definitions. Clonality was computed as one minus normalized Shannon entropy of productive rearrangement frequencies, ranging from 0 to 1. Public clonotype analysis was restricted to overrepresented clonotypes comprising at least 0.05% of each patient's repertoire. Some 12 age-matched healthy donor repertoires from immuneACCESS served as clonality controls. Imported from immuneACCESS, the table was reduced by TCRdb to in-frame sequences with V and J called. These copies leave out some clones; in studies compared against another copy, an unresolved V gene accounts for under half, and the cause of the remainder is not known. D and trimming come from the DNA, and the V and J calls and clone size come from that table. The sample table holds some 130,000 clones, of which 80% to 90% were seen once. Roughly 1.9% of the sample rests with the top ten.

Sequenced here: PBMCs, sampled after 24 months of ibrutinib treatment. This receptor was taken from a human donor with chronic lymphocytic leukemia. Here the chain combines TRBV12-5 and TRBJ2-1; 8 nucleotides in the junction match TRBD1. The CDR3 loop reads CASGSGQGYNEQFF. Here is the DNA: TGTGCTAGTGGTTCCGGACAGGGTTACAATGAGCAGTTCTTC.